This TCR beta chain was captured in a study of shared clonotypes between healthy human individuals. The study, taken as a whole, reports: The researchers took only blood, and tissue repertoires probably look different. The genetic and exposure-history diversity represented was limited by few donors.

CDR1 KGHSH and CDR2 LQKENI come from the germline V gene. V was pared by 3 bases and J by 8 bases, with 22 bases of the junction left unmatched. This CDR3 is 20 amino acids long. All the donors were Caucasian adults who lived in Nashville, Tennessee. Note on this clone: Its antigen is still unknown.

The run depth of the assay was deep. Sequencing was performed with immunoSEQ multiplex PCR; in TCRdb, only in-frame clones are kept and a portion is missing. This sample has roughly 490,000 clones; around 80% occur once, and the top ten carry less than 15%. The sequenced sample was PBMCs. This rearrangement joins TRBV18 to TRBJ2-1; 10 nucleotides agree with TRBD2. This TCR was sampled from a woman aged 40-49 years in good health. Some clones in this sample may be carry-over from other donors' samples. The CDR3 region is CASSPPGQRRGGTSAHEQFF. Written as DNA, the CDR3 is TGTGCCAGCTCACCTCCGGGACAGAGAAGGGGTGGGACTAGCGCCCATGAGCAGTTCTTC.